This entry features one T cell receptor (beta chain) sequence. This entry comes from a study of blood T cell repertoires in COVID-19. Study information: Sites in the United States, Italy and Spain provided acute and convalescent COVID-19 samples.

In the authors' workflow: Reference gene primer amplification gave estimated nucleated cell counts. Sequenced by immunoSEQ multiplex PCR; TCRdb stores in-frame clones only, minus some. That table furnishes V, J and clone size, whereas the DNA furnished D and trimming. This sample has roughly 150,000 clones, with around 92% found just once. V lost 5 bases, J lost 5 bases, and 10 bases lay in between. The CDR3 loop spans 12 amino acids. Germline values: CDR1 MNHEY, CDR2 SVGAGI. The receptor was isolated from a man aged 60-69 years with acute or convalescent COVID-19. The genes are TRBV6-5 and TRBJ2-7, with D possibly TRBD1 on 6 matching bases. Sequencing was performed on peripheral blood. The CDR3 nucleotides read TGTGCCAGCAGTCCGGACAGCCACGAGCAGTACTTC. Amino acid sequence: CASSPDSHEQYF.